These T cell receptor beta chains were read from a single sample in a study of shared clonotypes between healthy human individuals. The repertoire was sequenced with immunoSEQ multiplex PCR; TCRdb's copy has only in-frame clones and lacks some. The sample has 600,000 to 750,000 clones; about 90% are singletons. Specimen: memory CD8+ T cells from PBMCs. The origin of the receptors is a man aged 18 to 29 in good health. Some clones in this sample may be carry-over from other donors' samples. Both conserved end residues are part of each CDR3. D genes are given only for firm matches. Expanded clones are given a class, and other clones once, few, many or no size at all.

v_call,clone_size,d_call,cdr3_length,j_call,cdr3_nt,cdr3_aa
TRBV5-5,-,-,13,TRBJ1-1,TGTGCCTCGTCCTCGGACGGGAACACTGAAGCTTTCTTT,CASSSDGNTEAFF
TRBV11-2,-,-,13,TRBJ2-7,TGTGCCAGCAGCTTAGCACTAAGCTACGAGCAGTACTTC,CASSLALSYEQYF
TRBV5-5,-,TRBD2,16,TRBJ2-1,TGTGCCAGCAGCTTGGCCGTACTAGCGGGGGACAATGAGCAGTTCTTC,CASSLAVLAGDNEQFF
TRBV27,once,TRBD2,16,TRBJ2-3,TGTGCCAGCAGTTTTCTAGCGGGAGGGCAAACAGATACGCAGTATTTT,CASSFLAGGQTDTQYF
TRBV29-1,-,-,12,TRBJ2-7,TGCAGCGTTCGAAGTACTAGCAACGAGCAGTACTTC,CSVRSTSNEQYF
TRBV29-1,-,-,11,TRBJ2-7,TGCAGCGGGGGGAAGGCAGGCGAGCAGTACTTC,CSGGKAGEQYF
TRBV7-9,-,TRBD2,19,TRBJ2-3,TGTGCCAGCAGCCTACCCCGGACTAGCGGGGGTACTAGCACAGATACGCAGTATTTT,CASSLPRTSGGTSTDTQYF
TRBV28,-,TRBD2,16,TRBJ2-7,TGTGCCAGCAGCCCCGGACTAGCGGGATCACCCTACGAGCAGTACTTC,CASSPGLAGSPYEQYF
TRBV28,once,TRBD1,15,TRBJ2-7,TGTGCCAGCAGGACCTACAGGGGGCCCGCCTACGAGCAGTACTTC,CASRTYRGPAYEQYF
TRBV5-1,-,-,15,TRBJ1-1,TGCGCCAGCAGCTTGGGAGGCCAGGGGTACACTGAAGCTTTCTTT,CASSLGGQGYTEAFF
TRBV9,-,-,14,TRBJ1-3,TGTGCCAGCAGCGGGACGGCGGGTGGAAACACCATATATTTT,CASSGTAGGNTIYF
TRBV6-5,-,TRBD2,15,TRBJ2-3,TGTGCCAGTAATAGGCTAGCGGGACCCACAGATACGCAGTATTTT,CASNRLAGPTDTQYF
TRBV27,-,TRBD2,17,TRBJ2-1,TGTGCCAGCAGTTTATCGGCTAGCGGGAGGGCCAACAATGAGCAGTTCTTC,CASSLSASGRANNEQFF
TRBV10-3,-,-,11,TRBJ2-1,TGTGCCATCTCATGGGACAATGAGCAGTTCTTC,CAISWDNEQFF
TRBV6-1,once,TRBD1,15,TRBJ2-7,TGTGCCAGCAGTCGATGGACAGGGGGGGACCACGAGCAGTACTTC,CASSRWTGGDHEQYF
TRBV7-6,once,-,12,TRBJ2-3,TGTGCCAGCAGCTTGAACGGAGATACGCAGTATTTT,CASSLNGDTQYF
TRBV10-3,-,TRBD1,14,TRBJ1-1,TGTGCCATCAGACGACAGGGACTGAACACTGAAGCTTTCTTT,CAIRRQGLNTEAFF
TRBV7-2,-,-,13,TRBJ2-7,TGTGCCAGCAGCTTAGTTGCGGGAAGCGAGCAGTACTTC,CASSLVAGSEQYF
TRBV6-1,-,TRBD2,15,TRBJ2-7,TGTGCCAGCAGTGAAGGCCCTAGCGGGAGCTACGAGCAGTACTTC,CASSEGPSGSYEQYF
TRBV11-2,-,TRBD1,16,TRBJ2-7,TGTGCCAGCAGCTCTTGGGAGTTGGGACAGGAATACGAGCAGTACTTC,CASSSWELGQEYEQYF
TRBV5-4,-,-,13,TRBJ2-1,TGTGCCAGCAGCTTCCGTGCCTACAATGAGCAGTTCTTC,CASSFRAYNEQFF
TRBV5-1,-,-,15,TRBJ2-1,TGCGCCAGCAGCTTATGGGAGAATACCTACAATGAGCAGTTCTTC,CASSLWENTYNEQFF
TRBV6-5,-,TRBD1,14,TRBJ1-3,TGTGCCAGCAAGGACAGGTCGGATGGAAACACCATATATTTT,CASKDRSDGNTIYF
TRBV4-3,-,-,17,TRBJ1-4,TGCGCCAGCAGCCAAGACCCTCGCGGCGGGGAAAATGAAAAACTGTTTTTT,CASSQDPRGGENEKLFF
TRBV19,once,-,15,TRBJ2-5,TGTGCCAGTAGTATCTTGGGCGCCGGCCAAGAGACCCAGTACTTC,CASSILGAGQETQYF
TRBV5-6,-,-,14,TRBJ1-1,TGTGCCAACAGCTTCCGGGAGTGGGGCACTGAAGCTTTCTTT,CANSFREWGTEAFF
TRBV6-1,-,-,16,TRBJ2-3,TGTGCCAGCAGTGAAGTCTTTGGTGGGAGCACAGATACGCAGTATTTT,CASSEVFGGSTDTQYF
TRBV5-8,-,-,15,TRBJ2-7,TGTGCCAGCAGCTTGGCGGCGGGATGGCGGGTCGAGCAGTACTTC,CASSLAAGWRVEQYF
TRBV27,-,-,13,TRBJ2-1,TGTGCCAGCAGTTTCGGGGTGGGGAATGAGCAGTTCTTC,CASSFGVGNEQFF
TRBV7-6,-,-,15,TRBJ2-3,TGTGCCAGCAGCCCATTCGGGGGTGCCACAGATACGCAGTATTTT,CASSPFGGATDTQYF
TRBV7-9,-,TRBD2,16,TRBJ2-1,TGTGCCAGCAGCCAGACTAGCGGGAGCTCCTACAATGAGCAGTTCTTC,CASSQTSGSSYNEQFF
TRBV15,-,TRBD2,15,TRBJ2-5,TGTGCCACCAGCAAAGGACTAGCGGGAGGAGAGACCCAGTACTTC,CATSKGLAGGETQYF
TRBV5-6,-,TRBD1,15,TRBJ2-4,TGTGCCAGCAGCAACCGACAGGGGGCCAAAAACATTCAGTACTTC,CASSNRQGAKNIQYF
TRBV5-4,-,-,16,TRBJ1-2,TGTGCCAGCAGCTTGGATGCGTGGGGGAATAACTATGGCTACACCTTC,CASSLDAWGNNYGYTF
TRBV30,-,TRBD1,15,TRBJ2-5,TGTGCCTGGAGTGTACTAGACAGGGTAGGGGAGACCCAGTACTTC,CAWSVLDRVGETQYF
TRBV5-1,-,TRBD1,14,TRBJ1-2,TGCGCCAGCGGCGAAACAGGGGTGGTACGGGGCTACACCTTC,CASGETGVVRGYTF
TRBV5-6,-,-,14,TRBJ1-5,TGTGCCAGCAGCTTGTGGGGGAACAATCAGCCCCAGCATTTT,CASSLWGNNQPQHF
TRBV9,-,-,17,TRBJ2-2,TGTGCCAGCAGCGAGCCCCTTGACAGGTTTAACACCGGGGAGCTGTTTTTT,CASSEPLDRFNTGELFF
TRBV7-2,-,-,13,TRBJ2-7,TGTGCCAGCACCCCTCGAGCGGGCTACGAGCAGTACTTC,CASTPRAGYEQYF
TRBV5-4,few,TRBD2,16,TRBJ2-1,TGTGCCAGCAGCTACAATGGACTAGCGGGAGTTGATGAGCAGTTCTTC,CASSYNGLAGVDEQFF
TRBV11-2,-,-,14,TRBJ2-7,TGTGCCAGCAGCACACACAGAGGTTCCTACGAGCAGTACTTC,CASSTHRGSYEQYF
TRBV11-1,-,-,15,TRBJ2-1,TGTGCCAGCAGCCCCCCGGGACCCGGTGCCAATGAGCAGTTCTTC,CASSPPGPGANEQFF
TRBV5-6,-,TRBD1,17,TRBJ2-2,TGTGCCAGCAGCCAACTGTCGGGACAGGGTAACACCGGGGAGCTGTTTTTT,CASSQLSGQGNTGELFF
TRBV6-5,-,-,16,TRBJ2-7,TGTGCCAGCAGTTACTCGATGGGTCGCGAAACCTACGAGCAGTACTTC,CASSYSMGRETYEQYF
TRBV9,-,-,17,TRBJ1-2,TGTGCCAGCAGCGCGATCCCACCGGGGGTCCGGGTCTATGGCTACACCTTC,CASSAIPPGVRVYGYTF
TRBV20-1,-,-,10,TRBJ1-2,TGCAGTGCGATTTCGGATGGCTACACCTTC,CSAISDGYTF
TRBV2,-,-,16,TRBJ2-7,TGTGCCAGCAGTTACTGGTCGGTAGGAACCTCCTACGAGCAGTACTTC,CASSYWSVGTSYEQYF
TRBV11-2,-,TRBD2,14,TRBJ2-7,TGTGCCAGCACCTACTGGGAACGGGGGGTCGAGCAGTACTTC,CASTYWERGVEQYF
TRBV7-9,-,TRBD2,16,TRBJ2-7,TGTGCCAGCAGCGGGCCAGGGACTAGCGGGACGTACGAGCAGTACTTC,CASSGPGTSGTYEQYF
TRBV9,-,-,15,TRBJ2-3,TGTGCCAGCAGCGTGTATGGGGGATACACAGATACGCAGTATTTT,CASSVYGGYTDTQYF
TRBV9,-,-,13,TRBJ2-2,TGTGCCAGCAGCCTCCGGAGGGCCGGGGAGCTGTTTTTT,CASSLRRAGELFF
TRBV11-2,-,-,13,TRBJ1-2,TGTGCCAGCAGCGCCGTGCTCCCCGGGGGCTACACCTTC,CASSAVLPGGYTF